Below, 14 T cell receptor beta chains from the same sample are listed, as sequenced in a study of blood T cell repertoires in COVID-19. The assay was immunoSEQ multiplex PCR, and TCRdb's table has in-frame clones only and misses some. The sample yields hundreds of thousands of clones, 87% seen once. Sequencing was done on a sample of PBMCs or T cells enriched from blood (not recorded which). Source of these receptors: a woman aged 18-29 years who had recovered from COVID-19.

The chain carries TRBV6-2 or TRBV6-3 and TRBJ2-1, with D possibly TRBD2 on 7 matching bases. The CDR3 consists of 18 residues. Per germline, CDR1 MNHEY and CDR2 SVGEGT. Trimming cost V 5 bases and J 1 base, with 21 bases left between them. The chain's CDR3 is CASSAQPGAGLSYNEQFF. CDR3 nucleotides: TGTGCCAGCAGTGCACAACCGGGGGCGGGACTATCCTACAATGAGCAGTTCTTC.

CDR3 protein: CASRGWTTNEQFF. Here the CDR3 DNA reads TGTGCCAGCAGGGGGTGGACTACCAATGAGCAGTTCTTC. This chain links TRBV27 with TRBJ2-1; D might be TRBD2 (6 bases). V was cut by 6 bases and J by 6 bases, with 12 bases left in between. The V gene's germline CDR1 is MNHEY and CDR2 SMNVEV (reference sequence). This CDR3 has 13 residues.

The rearrangement links TRBV7-9 to TRBJ2-7, with D perhaps matching TRBD1 (6 bases). There are 14 residues in the CDR3. V was shortened by 8 bases and J by 6 bases, with 20 bases between the two germline ends. Germline assignment: CDR1 SEHNR and CDR2 FQNEAQ (reference sequence). The chain's CDR3 is CASDGGHSAGEQYF. Here the CDR3 DNA reads TGTGCCAGCGATGGGGGACATTCCGCGGGCGAGCAGTACTTC.

V usage is TRBV7-2 and J usage is TRBJ2-5, with 9 bases aligning to TRBD2. The CDR3 extends over 15 amino acids. The germline V gene encodes CDR1 SGHTA and CDR2 FQGNSA. Trimming cost V 5 bases and J 5 bases; bases outside gene matches: 9. CDR3: CASSRQREVLETQYF. CDR3 DNA sequence: TGTGCCAGCAGCCGCCAGCGGGAGGTTTTGGAGACCCAGTACTTC.

This chain links TRBV6-2 or TRBV6-3 with TRBJ2-1; D unresolved. The CDR3 runs to 11 residues. Trimming pared 5 bases from V and 6 bases from J, leaving 5 bases between. Germline loops: CDR1 MNHEY, CDR2 SVGEGT. CDR3 amino acids: CASSQFNEQFF. As DNA, the CDR3 is TGTGCCAGCAGTCAATTCAATGAGCAGTTCTTC.

This rearrangement joins TRBV4-2 to TRBJ2-1; tentative D call: TRBD2 (9 bases). The germline gives CDR1 LGHNA, CDR2 YNFKEQ. V was pared by 1 base and J by 3 bases, with 16 bases between. CDR3 size: 17 residues. The CDR3 DNA reads as TGTGCCAGCAGCCAAGCAGGGGGCGGGAGGGTCTACAATGAGCAGTTCTTC. Its protein product is CASSQAGGGRVYNEQFF.

Only one count was recorded for this clone. The gene calls are TRBV7-4 and TRBJ1-5; TRBD1 is a possible D gene (5 bases). Germline CDR1 SGHVT, CDR2 SQSDAQ. The V end was cut by 3 bases, the J end by 5 bases, with 11 bases between. The CDR3 totals 14 residues. CDR3 nucleotides: TGTGCCAGCAGCTTTGCAGGGCACGATCAGCCCCAGCATTTT. Translating gives CASSFAGHDQPQHF.

The chain carries TRBV21-1 and TRBJ1-2; the DNA was not used to check the table's D call, TRBD1. TRBV21-1 is annotated as a pseudogene. The CDR3 consists of 16 residues. The CDR3 loop reads CASSKANGQGPWGYTF. The CDR3 bases are TGTGCCAGCAGCAAAGCTAATGGACAGGGGCCTTGGGGCTACACCTTC.

The chain has TRBV24-1 and TRBJ1-2; 7 nucleotides line up with TRBD1. This CDR3 spans 14 amino acids. Losses at the gene ends were 7 bases for V and 8 bases for J; bases not matched to a gene: 12. CDR1 is KGHDR, CDR2 SFDVKD, per germline. In DNA form, the CDR3 reads TGTGCCACCAGCGATCCCCCGACAGGGAACGGCTACACCTTC. Amino acid sequence: CATSDPPTGNGYTF.

The rearrangement uses TRBV11-2 and TRBJ1-1; tentative D call: TRBD1 (5 bases). The V gene lost 7 bases and the J gene lost 3 bases, with 15 bases spanning the gap. Germline CDR1 is SGHAT and CDR2 is FQNNGV. The CDR3 contains 14 residues. The CDR3 DNA sequence: TGTGCCAGCACCTCATCAGTCAGGGACACTGAAGCTTTCTTT. It yields the protein CASTSSVRDTEAFF.

V usage is TRBV24-1 and J usage is TRBJ2-2; no firm D call. Trimming left V 4 bases short and J 5 bases short, with 4 bases between. The CDR3 runs 12 residues. Germline CDR1 and CDR2: KGHDR and SFDVKD. The CDR3 bases are TGTGCCACCAGTGAATCGACCGGGGAGCTGTTTTTT. Amino acids: CATSESTGELFF.

V gene TRBV30 combines with J gene TRBJ2-2; D gene uncertain. V dropped 2 bases and J dropped 3 bases, with 16 bases sitting between them. There are 16 residues in the CDR3. The V gene's germline CDR1 is GTSNPN and CDR2 SVGIG (reference sequence). CDR3 loop: CAWSWVWARDTGELFF. The CDR3 bases are TGTGCCTGGAGTTGGGTCTGGGCCCGAGACACCGGGGAGCTGTTTTTT. The whole variable domain, filled in from reference TRBV30 and TRBJ2-2, reads SQTIHQWPATLVQPVGSPLSLECTVEGTSNPNLYWYRQAAGRGLQLLFYSVGIGQISSEVPQNLSASRPQDRQFILSSKKLLLSDSGFYLCAWSWVWARDTGELFFGEGSRLTVL.

V usage is TRBV29-1 and J usage is TRBJ1-2; the D is unclear. The length of the CDR3 is 11 residues. The ends were cut back, 3 bases at V and 4 bases at J, with 6 bases in the middle. Looked up from germline, CDR1 is SQVTM and CDR2 is ANQGSEA. For the CDR3, the DNA is TGCAGCGTTGACAGAAGCTATGGCTACACCTTC. It yields the protein CSVDRSYGYTF.

The rearrangement joins TRBV25-1 to TRBJ2-1; 10 bases agree with TRBD1. Germline V gene sequence: CDR1 MGHDK, CDR2 SYGVNS. This CDR3 is 18 amino acids long. V lost 6 bases, J lost 0 bases, and 11 bases stayed unmatched. The CDR3 reads CASRGQGGSYGSYNEQFF. The DNA for the CDR3 is TGTGCCAGCAGAGGACAGGGGGGAAGTTACGGCTCCTACAATGAGCAGTTCTTC.